The clone carrying this TCR beta chain was seen at least ten times. This entry is derived from a study of tumor-infiltrating lymphocytes in oesophageal squamous cell carcinoma. The CDR3 has 13 amino acids. In germline, CDR1 is KGHSH, CDR2 LQKENI. V shed 3 bases and J 4 bases; nucleotides not matched to a gene: 3. TCRdb ran MiXCR on the PCR reads and lists one entry per CDR3 protein. The sample lists roughly 21,000 distinct CDR3 sequences; roughly two fifths were seen once. The chain employs TRBV18 and TRBJ2-7; 7 nucleotides agree with TRBD1. Specimen: esophageal tumor tissue. The sequence derives from a male donor with esophageal squamous cell carcinoma. The CDR3 DNA reads as TGTGCCAGCTCACCCGGGACAGAATACGAGCAGTACTTC. This encodes CASSPGTEYEQYF. The whole variable domain, filled in from reference TRBV18 and TRBJ2-7, reads NAGVMQNPRHLVRRRGQEARLRCSPMKGHSHVYWYRQLPEEGLKFMVYLQKENIIDESGMPKERFSAEFPKEGPSILRIQQVVRGDSAAYFCASSPGTEYEQYFGPGTRLTVT.